This is a list of T cell receptor beta chains from one sample in a study of cytomegalovirus exposure and HLA in healthy donors. The protocol was immunoSEQ multiplex PCR, while the TCRdb copy is restricted to in-frame clones and leaves out a portion. The sample consists of approximately 100,000 clones, around 83% of them appearing once. Sequencing input: PBMCs. These TCRs come from a woman aged 18-29 years in good health and CMV-seronegative. Both conserved end residues are part of each CDR3. Fields, in order: clone size, D gene, J gene, V gene, CDR3 DNA, CDR3 protein. A D gene is named only where the DNA matches it firmly. The size field is filled for only some rows; it gives once, few, many or a size class.

size: once; D: TRBD1; J: TRBJ2-3; V: TRBV7-9; DNA: TGTGCCAGCAGCTTCGGAGACAGGGGGATAGATACGCAGTATTTT; CDR3: CASSFGDRGIDTQYF
size: -; D: -; J: TRBJ1-1; V: TRBV27; DNA: TGTGCCAGCAGTTTAAGCGGGGGATACACTGAAGCTTTCTTT; CDR3: CASSLSGGYTEAFF
size: -; D: -; J: TRBJ2-1; V: TRBV27; DNA: TGTGCCAGCAGTCTGTATACCCGCTATCCTAATGAGCAGTTCTTC; CDR3: CASSLYTRYPNEQFF
size: -; D: -; J: TRBJ2-5; V: TRBV7-2; DNA: TGTGCCAGCACCCCTGGGGGCCTCCGGACCGAGACCCAGTACTTC; CDR3: CASTPGGLRTETQYF
size: -; D: TRBD1; J: TRBJ1-5; V: TRBV19; DNA: TGTGCCGGGGGACAGAGGGGCTTTCAGCCCCAGCATTTT; CDR3: CAGGQRGFQPQHF
size: -; D: TRBD2; J: TRBJ2-5; V: TRBV9; DNA: TGTGCCAGCACCAGCGGGAGTCGTGTGGAGACCCAGTACTTC; CDR3: CASTSGSRVETQYF
size: -; D: TRBD2; J: TRBJ2-7; V: TRBV13; DNA: TGTGCCAGCAGCTTAGTGGCCAAGGTATTAGCGGGTACGAGCTCCTACGAGCAGTACTTC; CDR3: CASSLVAKVLAGTSSYEQYF
size: few; D: TRBD1; J: TRBJ1-4; V: TRBV18; DNA: TGTGCCAGCTCACAACAGGGGGCGAACGAAAAACTGTTTTTT; CDR3: CASSQQGANEKLFF
size: -; D: TRBD2; J: TRBJ2-1; V: TRBV4-1; DNA: TGCGCCAGCAGCCCTCGGTCCGCGGGGGGGCCGGCCTACAATGAGCAGTTCTTC; CDR3: CASSPRSAGGPAYNEQFF
size: -; D: -; J: TRBJ1-3; V: TRBV30; DNA: TGTGCCTGGAGCAGGCTCCGGGAAAGCTCTGGAAACACCATATATTTT; CDR3: CAWSRLRESSGNTIYF
size: once; D: -; J: TRBJ2-2; V: TRBV19; DNA: TGTGCCAGTAGTCTCCGGGCCGGGGAGCTGTTTTTT; CDR3: CASSLRAGELFF
size: -; D: TRBD1; J: TRBJ1-2; V: TRBV7-9; DNA: TGTGCCAGCAGCCCCGGGACAGGGCTTGGCTATGGCTACACCTTC; CDR3: CASSPGTGLGYGYTF
size: -; D: TRBD1; J: TRBJ1-4; V: TRBV6-1; DNA: TGTGCCAGCAGTTTGACAGGGGTGGAAAAACTGTTTTTT; CDR3: CASSLTGVEKLFF
size: -; D: TRBD1; J: TRBJ1-2; V: TRBV11-2; DNA: TGTGCCAGCAGCAGACAGGGGGCGGGCGGCTACACCTTC; CDR3: CASSRQGAGGYTF
size: once; D: TRBD2; J: TRBJ2-7; V: TRBV7-2; DNA: TGTGCCAGCAGCGACCATAGCGGGAGTATCTACGAGCAGTACTTC; CDR3: CASSDHSGSIYEQYF
size: -; D: TRBD1; J: TRBJ1-2; V: TRBV28; DNA: TGTGCCAGCAGGAGACAGGGGGGCTATGGCTACACCTTC; CDR3: CASRRQGGYGYTF
size: -; D: -; J: TRBJ2-7; V: TRBV7-2; DNA: TGTGCCAGCAGCTACAGGCGCTCCTACGAGCAGTACTTC; CDR3: CASSYRRSYEQYF
size: -; D: -; J: TRBJ1-3; V: TRBV5-6; DNA: TGTGCCAGCAGCTGGGGGCGGGGGAGCCGCTCTGGAAACACCATATATTTT; CDR3: CASSWGRGSRSGNTIYF
size: -; D: -; J: TRBJ2-5; V: TRBV28; DNA: TGTGCCAGCAGTTTTTTGGTTAAATCAGGGGAGGAGACCCAGTACTTC; CDR3: CASSFLVKSGEETQYF
size: -; D: TRBD1; J: TRBJ2-2; V: TRBV27; DNA: TGTGCCAGCAGACAGGGGCGTTTAACCGGGGAGCTGTTTTTT; CDR3: CASRQGRLTGELFF
size: -; D: -; J: TRBJ1-1; V: TRBV11-2; DNA: TGTGCCAGCAGCCCGGGTCGAATGGGAGCTTTCTTT; CDR3: CASSPGRMGAFF
size: -; D: -; J: TRBJ2-7; V: TRBV6-5; DNA: TGTGCCAGCAGTTACACAGGCAGGCCTCGAAATGAGCAGTACTTC; CDR3: CASSYTGRPRNEQYF
size: few; D: -; J: TRBJ1-3; V: TRBV7-9; DNA: TGTGCCAGCAGCAGCGTACAGGGTTACACCATATATTTT; CDR3: CASSSVQGYTIYF
size: -; D: TRBD2; J: TRBJ2-3; V: TRBV30; DNA: TGTGCCAGAGAACCTAGATTGGGGGTTAGCGGGGGGGCCTTGTCGGATACGCAGTATTTT; CDR3: CAREPRLGVSGGALSDTQYF
size: -; D: -; J: TRBJ2-5; V: TRBV4-2; DNA: TGTGCCAGCAGCCGATATAAAACACAGGGAGAGGTTGGGGAGACCCAGTACTTC; CDR3: CASSRYKTQGEVGETQYF
size: -; D: TRBD2; J: TRBJ2-7; V: TRBV4-3; DNA: TGCGCCAGCAGCCCCAGTTGGCAGGGAGGGTACGAGCAGTACTTC; CDR3: CASSPSWQGGYEQYF
size: -; D: -; J: TRBJ2-5; V: TRBV5-1; DNA: TGCGCCAGCAGCATACTCGGACAGCCCCAAGAGACCCAGTACTTC; CDR3: CASSILGQPQETQYF
size: -; D: TRBD1; J: TRBJ2-3; V: TRBV10-3; DNA: TGTGCCATCAGTGAGTCCCAGGACAGGGGAAGGGATACGCAGTATTTT; CDR3: CAISESQDRGRDTQYF
size: -; D: -; J: TRBJ1-3; V: TRBV4-3; DNA: TGCGCCAGCAGCCAAGATCCCGGGGGGTCTGGAAACACCATATATTTT; CDR3: CASSQDPGGSGNTIYF
size: -; D: TRBD1; J: TRBJ1-3; V: TRBV27; DNA: TGTGCCAGCAGTTACAGGGACAGGGGCTTCCTCCGCTCTGGAAACACCATATATTTT; CDR3: CASSYRDRGFLRSGNTIYF
size: -; D: TRBD2; J: TRBJ2-2; V: TRBV7-7; DNA: TGTGCTAGCGGAATAGCGGGAGCAAAAGGCGGGGAGCTGTTTTTT; CDR3: CASGIAGAKGGELFF
size: -; D: TRBD2; J: TRBJ2-3; V: TRBV11-2; DNA: TGTGCCAGCAGCTTAGCTCTGCGGGAGGGAGATACGCAGTATTTT; CDR3: CASSLALREGDTQYF
size: -; D: TRBD1; J: TRBJ1-2; V: TRBV6-5; DNA: TGTGCCAGCAGTTACGCAGGGGGCTATGGCTACACCTTC; CDR3: CASSYAGGYGYTF
size: -; D: -; J: TRBJ2-7; V: TRBV28; DNA: TGTGCCAGCAGTCTGGCTTACGAGCAGTACTTC; CDR3: CASSLAYEQYF
size: -; D: -; J: TRBJ2-7; V: TRBV27; DNA: TGTGCCAGCAGTTTCCACGGACAGTTCCCCTACGAGCAGTACTTC; CDR3: CASSFHGQFPYEQYF
size: -; D: -; J: TRBJ1-1; V: TRBV5-6; DNA: TGTGCCAGCAGCTTGGGAATTACAGGGAACACTGAAGCTTTCTTT; CDR3: CASSLGITGNTEAFF
size: -; D: -; J: TRBJ2-3; V: TRBV7-3; DNA: TGTGCCAGCAGCTGGACAGGCACAGATACGCAGTATTTT; CDR3: CASSWTGTDTQYF
size: -; D: -; J: TRBJ2-4; V: TRBV30; DNA: TGTGCCTGGAGTTTAGCGGACATACCCCAAAAAGGAAGCTCGTGTTTTCAGTACTTC; CDR3: CAWSLADIPQKGSSCFQYF
size: -; D: -; J: TRBJ1-6; V: TRBV5-5; DNA: TGTGCCAGCAGCTTGGGAAGTTCGGCAGGGTGGTCCTATAATTCACCCCTCCACTTT; CDR3: CASSLGSSAGWSYNSPLHF
size: -; D: TRBD2; J: TRBJ2-1; V: TRBV4-3; DNA: TGCGCCAGCAGCCAATACGGGACTAGCGGTAATGAGCAGTTCTTC; CDR3: CASSQYGTSGNEQFF
size: once; D: -; J: TRBJ2-7; V: TRBV11-2; DNA: TGTGCCAGCAGCTTAGTTAGGGGAGGCTACGAGCAGTACTTC; CDR3: CASSLVRGGYEQYF
size: -; D: TRBD1; J: TRBJ1-2; V: TRBV9; DNA: TGTGCCAGCAGCGGCACCGGGACAGGCTATTTCTATGGCTACACCTTC; CDR3: CASSGTGTGYFYGYTF
size: -; D: TRBD1; J: TRBJ2-7; V: TRBV7-8; DNA: TGTGCCAGCAGCACACAGAGGACAGGGGACGAGCAGTACTTC; CDR3: CASSTQRTGDEQYF
size: -; D: TRBD1; J: TRBJ2-7; V: TRBV11-1; DNA: TGTGCCAGCAGCGATAGACAGGGTTCCTACGAGCAGTACTTC; CDR3: CASSDRQGSYEQYF
size: -; D: TRBD2; J: TRBJ2-2; V: TRBV10-3; DNA: TGTGCCATCAGTGAGGAGCGGGGGGTGGCCGGGGAGCTGTTTTTT; CDR3: CAISEERGVAGELFF
size: -; D: TRBD1; J: TRBJ2-7; V: TRBV5-1; DNA: TGCGCCAGCAGCTCCGGACAGGCCTCCTACGAGCAGTACTTC; CDR3: CASSSGQASYEQYF
size: -; D: -; J: TRBJ2-4; V: TRBV7-8; DNA: TGTGCCAGCAGCTTACAGGGTTTCTTAGCCAAAAACATTCAGTACTTC; CDR3: CASSLQGFLAKNIQYF
size: -; D: -; J: TRBJ2-3; V: TRBV7-9; DNA: TGTGCCAGCAGCTTAGCTCTGGATACGCAGTATTTT; CDR3: CASSLALDTQYF
size: -; D: -; J: TRBJ2-7; V: TRBV6-1; DNA: TGTGCCAGCACGGAGACGGGGGAGCAGTACTTC; CDR3: CASTETGEQYF
size: -; D: TRBD2; J: TRBJ2-1; V: TRBV7-9; DNA: TGTGCCAGCAGGGGGACTAGCGGGAGCGAGCAGTTCTTC; CDR3: CASRGTSGSEQFF